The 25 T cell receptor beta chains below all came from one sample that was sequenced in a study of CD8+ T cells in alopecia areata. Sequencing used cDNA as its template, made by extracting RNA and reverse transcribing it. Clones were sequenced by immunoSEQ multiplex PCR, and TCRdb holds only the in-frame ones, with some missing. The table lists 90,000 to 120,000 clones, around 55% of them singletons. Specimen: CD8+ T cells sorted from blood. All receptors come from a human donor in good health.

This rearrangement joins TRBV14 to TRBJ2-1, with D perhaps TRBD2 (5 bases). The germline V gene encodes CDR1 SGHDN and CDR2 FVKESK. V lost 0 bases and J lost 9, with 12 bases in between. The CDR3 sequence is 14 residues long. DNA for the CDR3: TGTGCCAGCAGCCAAGATTCCGGGGTAGGTGAGCAGTTCTTC. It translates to CASSQDSGVGEQFF.

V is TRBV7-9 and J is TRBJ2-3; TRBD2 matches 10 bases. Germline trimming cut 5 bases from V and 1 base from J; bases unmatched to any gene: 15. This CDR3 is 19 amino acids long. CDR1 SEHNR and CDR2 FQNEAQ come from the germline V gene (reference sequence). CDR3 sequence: CASSPKLALAGPGTDTQYF. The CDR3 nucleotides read TGTGCCAGCAGCCCGAAGTTGGCACTAGCGGGGCCAGGCACAGATACGCAGTATTTT.

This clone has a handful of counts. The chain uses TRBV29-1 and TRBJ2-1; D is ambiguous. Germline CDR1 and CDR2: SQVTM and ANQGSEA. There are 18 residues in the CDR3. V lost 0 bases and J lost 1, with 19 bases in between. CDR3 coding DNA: TGCAGCGTTGAAGATCTTTTTCTCTCCGGGCAATCCTACAATGAGCAGTTCTTC. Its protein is CSVEDLFLSGQSYNEQFF.

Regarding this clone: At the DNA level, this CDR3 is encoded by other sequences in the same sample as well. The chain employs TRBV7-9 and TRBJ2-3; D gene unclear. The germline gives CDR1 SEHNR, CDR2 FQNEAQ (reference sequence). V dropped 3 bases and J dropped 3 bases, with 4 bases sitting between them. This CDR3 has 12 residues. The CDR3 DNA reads TGTGCCAGCAGCTTTGGTACAGATACGCAGTATTTT. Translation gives CASSFGTDTQYF. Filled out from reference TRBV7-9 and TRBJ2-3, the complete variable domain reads DTGVSQNPRHKITKRGQNVTFRCDPISEHNRLYWYRQTLGQGPEFLTYFQNEAQLEKSRLLSDRFSAERPKGSFSTLEIQRTEQGDSAMYLCASSFGTDTQYFGPGTRLTVL.

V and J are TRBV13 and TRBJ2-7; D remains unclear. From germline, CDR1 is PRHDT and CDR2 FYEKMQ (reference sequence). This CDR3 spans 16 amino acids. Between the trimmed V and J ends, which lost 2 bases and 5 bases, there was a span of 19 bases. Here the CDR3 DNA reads TGTGCCAGCAGCTTAAGACACCTCGTAAGACCCAACGAGCAGTACTTC. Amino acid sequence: CASSLRHLVRPNEQYF. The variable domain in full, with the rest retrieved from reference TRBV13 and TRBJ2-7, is AAGVIQSPRHLIKEKRETATLKCYPIPRHDTVYWYQQGPGQDPQFLISFYEKMQSDKGSIPDRFSAQQFSDYHSELNMSSLELGDSALYFCASSLRHLVRPNEQYFGPGTRLTVT.

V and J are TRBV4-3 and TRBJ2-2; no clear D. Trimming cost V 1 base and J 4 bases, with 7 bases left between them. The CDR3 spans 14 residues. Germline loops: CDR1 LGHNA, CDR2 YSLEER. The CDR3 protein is CASSQGVSTGELFF. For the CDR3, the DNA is TGCGCCAGCAGCCAAGGAGTAAGCACCGGGGAGCTGTTTTTT.

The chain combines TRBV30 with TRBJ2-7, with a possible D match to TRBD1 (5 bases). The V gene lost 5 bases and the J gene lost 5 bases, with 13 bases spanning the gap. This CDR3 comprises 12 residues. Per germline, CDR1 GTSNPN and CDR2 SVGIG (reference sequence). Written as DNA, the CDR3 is TGTGCCTGGGAAGGGGCTCCCCACGAGCAGTACTTC. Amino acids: CAWEGAPHEQYF. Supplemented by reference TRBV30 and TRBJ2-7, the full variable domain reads SQTIHQWPATLVQPVGSPLSLECTVEGTSNPNLYWYRQAAGRGLQLLFYSVGIGQISSEVPQNLSASRPQDRQFILSSKKLLLSDSGFYLCAWEGAPHEQYFGPGTRLTVT.

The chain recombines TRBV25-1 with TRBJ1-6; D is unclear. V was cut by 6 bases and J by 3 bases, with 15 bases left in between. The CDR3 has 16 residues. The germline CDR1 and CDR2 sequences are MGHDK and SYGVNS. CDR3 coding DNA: TGTGCCAGCAGGGACCCTGAGCTAAGCTATAATTCACCCCTCCACTTT. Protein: CASRDPELSYNSPLHF.

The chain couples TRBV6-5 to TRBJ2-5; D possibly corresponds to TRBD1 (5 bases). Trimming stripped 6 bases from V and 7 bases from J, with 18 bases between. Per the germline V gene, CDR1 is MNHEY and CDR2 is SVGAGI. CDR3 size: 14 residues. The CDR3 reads CASRQGLSGVTQYF. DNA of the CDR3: TGTGCCAGCAGGCAGGGTCTTTCGGGCGTGACCCAGTACTTC.

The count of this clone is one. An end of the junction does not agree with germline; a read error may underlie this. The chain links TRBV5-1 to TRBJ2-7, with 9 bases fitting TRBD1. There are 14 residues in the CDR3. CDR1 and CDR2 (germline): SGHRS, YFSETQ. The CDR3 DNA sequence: TGCGCCAGCAGCGCAGGGACAGGGTCCTACGAGCGGTACTTC. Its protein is CASSAGTGSYERYF.

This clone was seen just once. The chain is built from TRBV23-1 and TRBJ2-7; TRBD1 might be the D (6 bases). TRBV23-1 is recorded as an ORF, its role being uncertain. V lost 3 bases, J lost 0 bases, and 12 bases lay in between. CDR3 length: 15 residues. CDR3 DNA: TGCGCCAGCAGTCAGTGGCAGGGGATCTCCTACGAGCAGTACTTC. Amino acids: CASSQWQGISYEQYF.

As DNA, the CDR3 is TGTGCCAGCAGTTTTGGACAGGGGGCCTATGAGCAGTTCTTC. Encoded protein: CASSFGQGAYEQFF. The chain recombines TRBV27 with TRBJ2-1; 11 bases agree with TRBD1. This CDR3 region has 14 residues. In germline, CDR1 is MNHEY, CDR2 SMNVEV (reference sequence). Trimming removed 3 bases from V and 8 bases from J; junction bases left unmatched: 3.

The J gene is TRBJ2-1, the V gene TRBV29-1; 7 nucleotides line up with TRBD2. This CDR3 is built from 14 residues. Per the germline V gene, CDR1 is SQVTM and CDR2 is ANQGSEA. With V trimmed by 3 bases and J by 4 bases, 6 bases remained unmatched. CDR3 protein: CSVELPGGYNEQFF. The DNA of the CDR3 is TGCAGCGTTGAGCTCCCGGGGGGTTACAATGAGCAGTTCTTC.

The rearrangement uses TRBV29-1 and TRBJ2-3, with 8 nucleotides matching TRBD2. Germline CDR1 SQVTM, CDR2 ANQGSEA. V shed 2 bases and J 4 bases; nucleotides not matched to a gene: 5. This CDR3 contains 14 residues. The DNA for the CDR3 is TGCAGCGTTGAACTGCTCGGGAGGGCAGATACGCAGTATTTT. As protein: CSVELLGRADTQYF.

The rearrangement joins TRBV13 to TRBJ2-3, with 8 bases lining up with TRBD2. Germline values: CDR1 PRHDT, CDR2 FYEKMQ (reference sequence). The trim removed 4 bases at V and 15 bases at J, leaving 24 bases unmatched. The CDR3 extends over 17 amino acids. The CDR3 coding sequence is TGTGCCAGCAGCTCATCCCGTTGGAGCGGGGGAGATCCCCTCTCATATTTT. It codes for CASSSSRWSGGDPLSYF.

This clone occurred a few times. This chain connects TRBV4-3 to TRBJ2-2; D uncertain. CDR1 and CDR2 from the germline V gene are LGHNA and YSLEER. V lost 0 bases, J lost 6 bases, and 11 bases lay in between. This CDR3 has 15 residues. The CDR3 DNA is TGCGCCAGCAGCCAAGAGCACGTAGGGTCCGGGGAGCTGTTTTTT. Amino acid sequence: CASSQEHVGSGELFF.

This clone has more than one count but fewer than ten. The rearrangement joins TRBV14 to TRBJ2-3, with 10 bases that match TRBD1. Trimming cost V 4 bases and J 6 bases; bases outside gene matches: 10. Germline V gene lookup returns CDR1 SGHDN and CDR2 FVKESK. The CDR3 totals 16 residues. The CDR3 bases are TGTGCCAGCAGCCTAAGACAGGGGGCGTTGGACGATACGCAGTATTTT. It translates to CASSLRQGALDDTQYF.

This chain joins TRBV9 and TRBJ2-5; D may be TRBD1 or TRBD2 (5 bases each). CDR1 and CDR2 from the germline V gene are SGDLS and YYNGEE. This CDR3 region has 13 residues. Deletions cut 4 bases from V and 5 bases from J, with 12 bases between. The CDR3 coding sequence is TGTGCCAGCAGCCTAACGGGACCGGAGACCCAGTACTTC. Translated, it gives CASSLTGPETQYF.

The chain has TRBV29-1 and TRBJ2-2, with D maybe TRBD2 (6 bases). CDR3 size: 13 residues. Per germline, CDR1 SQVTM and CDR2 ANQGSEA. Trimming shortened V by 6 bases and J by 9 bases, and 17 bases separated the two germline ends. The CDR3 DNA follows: TGCAGCGTGCCAAGCGCGAGCGGGCGGGAGCTGTTTTTT. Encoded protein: CSVPSASGRELFF.

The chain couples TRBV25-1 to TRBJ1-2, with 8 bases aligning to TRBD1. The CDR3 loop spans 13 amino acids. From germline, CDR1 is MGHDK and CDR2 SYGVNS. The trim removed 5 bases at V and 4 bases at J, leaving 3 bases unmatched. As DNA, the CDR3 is TGTGCCAGCAGTCCAGGGGGCGCCTATGGCTACACCTTC. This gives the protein CASSPGGAYGYTF.

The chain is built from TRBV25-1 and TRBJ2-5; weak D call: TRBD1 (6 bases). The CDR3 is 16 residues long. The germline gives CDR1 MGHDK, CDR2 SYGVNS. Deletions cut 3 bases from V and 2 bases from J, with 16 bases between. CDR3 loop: CASSDRGHGQQETQYF. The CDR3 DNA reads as TGTGCCAGCAGTGACCGCGGACATGGACAGCAAGAGACCCAGTACTTC.

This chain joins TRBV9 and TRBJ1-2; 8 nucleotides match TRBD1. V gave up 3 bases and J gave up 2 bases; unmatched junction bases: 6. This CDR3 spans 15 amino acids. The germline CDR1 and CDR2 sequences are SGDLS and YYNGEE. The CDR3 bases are TGTGCCAGCAGCGCCAGGGACAGGCGAAACTATGGCTACACCTTC. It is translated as CASSARDRRNYGYTF.

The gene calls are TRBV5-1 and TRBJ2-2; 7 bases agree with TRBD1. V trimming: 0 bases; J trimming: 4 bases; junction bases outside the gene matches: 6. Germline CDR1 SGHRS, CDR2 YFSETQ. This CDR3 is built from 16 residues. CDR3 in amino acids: CASSLAGAGGTGELFF. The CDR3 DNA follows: TGCGCCAGCAGCTTGGCCGGAGCAGGGGGCACCGGGGAGCTGTTTTTT.

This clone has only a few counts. In nucleotides, the CDR3 is TGTGCCAGCAGTTACAGCGGGGGGGCATACAATGAGCAGTTCTTC. This codes for CASSYSGGAYNEQFF. The chain has TRBV27 and TRBJ2-1, with TRBD2 identical over 10 bases. The CDR3 consists of 15 residues. The ends lost 4 bases at V and 4 bases at J; junction bases unmatched: 4. CDR1 MNHEY and CDR2 SMNVEV come from the germline V gene (reference sequence).

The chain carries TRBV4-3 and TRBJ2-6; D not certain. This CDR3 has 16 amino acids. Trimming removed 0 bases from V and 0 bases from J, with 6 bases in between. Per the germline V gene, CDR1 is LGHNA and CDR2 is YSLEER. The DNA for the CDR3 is TGCGCCAGCAGCCAAGATCTTACCTCTGGGGCCAACGTCCTGACTTTC. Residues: CASSQDLTSGANVLTF.